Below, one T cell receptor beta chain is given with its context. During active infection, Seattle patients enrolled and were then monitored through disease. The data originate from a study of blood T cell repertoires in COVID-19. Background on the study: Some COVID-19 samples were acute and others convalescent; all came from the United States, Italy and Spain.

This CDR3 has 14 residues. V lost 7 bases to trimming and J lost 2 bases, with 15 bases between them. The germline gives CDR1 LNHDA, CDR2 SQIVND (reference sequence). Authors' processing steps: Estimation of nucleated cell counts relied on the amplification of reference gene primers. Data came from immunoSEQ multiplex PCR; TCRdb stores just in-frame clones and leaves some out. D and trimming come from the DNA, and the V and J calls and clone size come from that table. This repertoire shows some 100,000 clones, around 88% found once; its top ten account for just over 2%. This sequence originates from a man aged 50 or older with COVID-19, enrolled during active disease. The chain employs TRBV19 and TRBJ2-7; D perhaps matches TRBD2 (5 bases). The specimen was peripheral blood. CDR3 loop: CASTTVGEPYEQYF. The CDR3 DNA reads TGTGCCAGTACTACAGTTGGGGAGCCCTACGAGCAGTACTTC.